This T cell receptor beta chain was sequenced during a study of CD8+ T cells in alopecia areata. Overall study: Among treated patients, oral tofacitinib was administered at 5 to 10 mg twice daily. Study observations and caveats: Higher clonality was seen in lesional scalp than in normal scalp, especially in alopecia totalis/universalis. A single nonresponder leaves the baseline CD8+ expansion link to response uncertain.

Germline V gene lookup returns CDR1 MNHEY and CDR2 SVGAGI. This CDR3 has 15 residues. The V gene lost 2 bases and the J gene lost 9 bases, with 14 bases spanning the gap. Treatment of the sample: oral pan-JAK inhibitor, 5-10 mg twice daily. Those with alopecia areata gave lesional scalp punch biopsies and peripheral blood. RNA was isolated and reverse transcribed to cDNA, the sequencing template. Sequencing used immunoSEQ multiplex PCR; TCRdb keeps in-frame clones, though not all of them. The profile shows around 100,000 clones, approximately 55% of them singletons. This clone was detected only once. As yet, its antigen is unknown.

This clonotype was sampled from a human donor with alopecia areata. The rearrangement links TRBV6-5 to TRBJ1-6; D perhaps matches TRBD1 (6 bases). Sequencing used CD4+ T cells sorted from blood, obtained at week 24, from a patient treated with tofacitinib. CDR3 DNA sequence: TGTGCCAGCAGTTACGTCGCGACAGGCCCTTCACCCCTCCACTTT. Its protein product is CASSYVATGPSPLHF.